What follows are 5 T cell receptor beta chains derived from one specimen sequenced in a study of CD8 T cells in ankylosing spondylitis. TCRdb analysed the 5' RACE reads with MiXCR anew, one entry per CDR3 protein. In the table there are some 180,000 distinct CDR3 sequences, 15% to 20% of which are singletons. Specimen: blood, either unsorted or a sorted T cell fraction (not recorded which). These receptor sequences come from a male donor aged 5 to 30 with ankylosing spondylitis or in good health (not recorded which).

There are many counts of this clonotype. An end of the junction does not agree with germline; a read error may underlie this. The chain couples TRBV3-1 to TRBJ2-7; D might be TRBD1 or TRBD2, each matching 5 bases. CDR1 is LGHDT and CDR2 is YNNKEL in the germline V gene (reference sequence). The CDR3 is 11 residues long. CDR3 loop: CASSQDRDPVF. CDR3 in DNA: TGTGCCAGCAGCCAAGACCGGGACCCCGTCTTC.

This clonotype occurred many times. This chain connects TRBV20-1 to TRBJ2-7; 7 nucleotides line up with TRBD2. The germline gives CDR1 DFQATT, CDR2 SNEGSKA (reference sequence). The CDR3 contains 14 residues. Trimming took 6 bases from V and 1 from J; bases not matched to a gene: 9. The CDR3 reads CSATPASGSYEQYV. The CDR3 DNA reads TGCAGTGCCACCCCTGCTAGCGGTTCCTACGAGCAGTACGTC.

Notes on this clonotype: A much larger clone sits a single nucleotide away, making a read error possible. The chain employs TRBV6-6 and TRBJ1-2; tentatively, D is TRBD1 (6 bases). Germline V gene data show CDR1 as MNHNY and CDR2 as SVGAGI (reference sequence). The CDR3 runs to 15 residues. The chain's CDR3 is CASSYSRDTNYGYPF. The CDR3 DNA follows: TGTGCCAGCAGTTACTCGCGGGACACAAACTATGGCTACCCCTTC.

This clonotype has a handful of counts. This sequence joins TRBV12-3 or TRBV12-4 and TRBJ1-1; tentatively, D is TRBD1 (6 bases). Trimming took off 6 bases at V and 3 bases at J, with 14 bases between the two ends. CDR3 length equals 14 residues. The CDR3 DNA reads TGTGCCAGCAGCAGCCTTAACAGGGACACTGAAGCTTTCTTT. This codes for CASSSLNRDTEAFF.

This clonotype has a count of ten or more. The rearrangement joins TRBV12-3 or TRBV12-4 to TRBJ2-3, with 9 nucleotides matching TRBD2. The CDR3 has 17 residues. V dropped 2 bases and J dropped 0; count of bases not matched to a gene: 6. The CDR3 sequence is CASSLPGTSLSTDTQYF. In DNA, the CDR3 is TGTGCCAGCAGTTTACCCGGGACTAGCCTTAGCACAGATACGCAGTATTTT.